This is a list of T cell receptor beta chains from one sample in a study of early T cells in non-severe SARS-CoV-2 infection. Each CDR3 protein is one row after TCRdb ran MiXCR on the 5' RACE reads. The sample has around 67,000 distinct CDR3 sequences; approximately 12% are singletons. Input material: whole blood. These receptors originate from an adult who was a healthcare worker with PCR-confirmed SARS-CoV-2 infection or an uninfected control (not recorded which). CDR3s include the opening cysteine and the closing phenylalanine or tryptophan. The D gene is left open where the match is weak. Clone sizes are given selectively: once, few, many, or a class where the clone is expanded.

j_gene	v_gene	d_gene	abundance	CDR3aa	CDR3nt
TRBJ2-5	TRBV6-2/TRBV6-3	-	many	CASSPGEETQYF	TGTGCCAGCAGTCCCGGGGAAGAGACCCAGTACTTC
TRBJ2-3	TRBV20-1	-	many	CSARAGGRRADTQYF	TGCAGTGCTAGAGCAGGGGGGAGGAGGGCAGATACGCAGTATTTT
TRBJ1-2	TRBV9	-	many	CASSVRDGDNYGYTF	TGTGCCAGCAGCGTACGGGACGGAGATAACTATGGCTACACCTTC
TRBJ2-5	TRBV20-1	-	many	CSALGEETQYF	TGCAGTGCTCTGGGGGAAGAGACCCAGTACTTC
TRBJ2-7	TRBV6-6	TRBD1	many	CATGGAYEQYF	TGCGCGACAGGGGGAGCCTACGAGCAGTACTTC
TRBJ2-7	TRBV29-1	TRBD1	many	CSAEGQGRPYEQYF	TGCAGCGCCGAGGGACAGGGGCGCCCCTACGAGCAGTACTTC
TRBJ2-7	TRBV12-5	-	few	CASGLGYYEQYF	TGTGCTAGTGGCTTGGGCTACTACGAGCAGTACTTC
TRBJ2-7	TRBV29-1	-	few	CSVEDRRGVHEQYF	TGCAGCGTTGAAGATCGTCGCGGGGTCCACGAGCAGTACTTC
TRBJ1-2	TRBV6-6	TRBD1	many	CASSYMTGEVSGYTF	TGTGCCAGCAGTTACATGACAGGGGAGGTCTCGGGCTACACCTTC
TRBJ2-7	TRBV6-5	TRBD1	-	CASSPRTGSSYEQYF	TGTGCCAGCAGCCCCCGGACAGGGTCGTCCTACGAGCAGTACTTC
TRBJ2-3	TRBV7-9	TRBD2	many	CASSPPRGGGAPPGDTQYF	TGTGCCAGCAGCCCCCCGAGGGGCGGGGGGGCTCCGCCCGGAGATACGCAGTATTTT
TRBJ1-5	TRBV27	-	many	CASSRFGGRNQPQHF	TGTGCCAGCAGTCGCTTTGGGGGGCGGAATCAGCCCCAGCATTTT
TRBJ1-1	TRBV21-1	-	-	CASSDIQGAHTEAFF	TGTGCCAGCAGCGACATACAGGGTGCGCACACTGAAGCTTTCTTT
TRBJ1-6	TRBV20-1	-	many	CSARLAYSSYNSPLHF	TGCAGTGCTAGATTGGCATATAGCTCCTATAATTCACCCCTCCACTTT
TRBJ1-4	TRBV12-3/TRBV12-4	-	many	CASSFRKLGKLFF	TGTGCCAGCAGTTTCCGGAAACTGGGAAAACTGTTTTTT
TRBJ2-7	TRBV29-1	-	many	CSVEIRTPSYEQYF	TGCAGCGTTGAAATCAGGACACCATCCTACGAGCAGTACTTC
TRBJ2-7	TRBV6-2/TRBV6-3	TRBD2	-	CASGPPILGGEQYF	TGTGCCAGCGGACCCCCTATCCTCGGGGGGGAGCAGTACTTC
TRBJ2-7	TRBV28	-	-	CASSFQLPYEQYF	TGTGCCAGCAGTTTCCAGTTACCCTACGAGCAGTACTTC
TRBJ2-4	TRBV19	TRBD2	many	CASRGVIAGVSAKNIQYF	TGTGCCAGTAGAGGGGTAATAGCGGGAGTGTCAGCCAAAAACATTCAGTACTTC
TRBJ1-4	TRBV29-1	-	many	CSVPLGEKLFF	TGCAGCGTTCCCCTGGGGGAAAAACTGTTTTTT
TRBJ2-3	TRBV7-8	TRBD2	many	CASSFLLAGGTDTQYF	TGTGCCAGCAGCTTTTTACTAGCGGGGGGGACAGATACGCAGTATTTT
TRBJ1-2	TRBV20-1	-	-	CSAGVGYTF	TGCAGTGCTGGTGTTGGCTACACCTTC
TRBJ2-6	TRBV21-1	-	many	CASSKVSPGANVLTF	TGTGCCAGCAGCAAAGTCAGCCCTGGGGCCAACGTCCTGACTTTC
TRBJ2-7	TRBV30	TRBD2	many	CAWSWEGEQYF	TGTGCCTGGAGTTGGGAGGGCGAGCAGTACTTC
TRBJ2-3	TRBV7-2	-	many	CASSLFGGAGSDTQYF	TGTGCCAGCAGCTTATTTGGGGGGGCAGGTTCAGATACGCAGTATTTT
TRBJ1-2	TRBV19	TRBD1	many	CASSIPTGTGNYGYTF	TGTGCCAGTAGTATCCCCACCGGGACAGGGAACTATGGCTACACCTTC
TRBJ1-1	TRBV7-2	-	-	CASSAGTQVTEAFF	TGTGCCAGCAGCGCCGGGACACAGGTCACTGAAGCTTTCTTT
TRBJ1-2	TRBV6-6	-	-	CAISRRQGPRNGYTF	TGTGCCATCAGTAGGCGCCAGGGCCCTCGTAATGGCTACACCTTC
TRBJ1-2	TRBV28	-	many	CASRQNYGYTF	TGTGCCAGCAGACAGAACTATGGCTACACCTTC
TRBJ2-5	TRBV11-2	TRBD1	many	CASSPGTGRRETQYF	TGTGCCAGCAGCCCTGGGACAGGGAGGAGAGAGACCCAGTACTTC
TRBJ2-5	TRBV5-1	TRBD1	many	CASSSTGAQETQYF	TGCGCCAGCAGTTCGACAGGGGCTCAAGAGACCCAGTACTTC
TRBJ1-6	TRBV28	TRBD1	many	CASSLVRGKGNSPLHF	TGTGCCAGCAGCCTAGTCAGGGGGAAGGGTAATTCACCCCTCCACTTT
TRBJ2-1	TRBV21-1	-	many	CASSKKHFRRGEQFF	TGTGCCAGCAGCAAAAAACACTTCAGGAGGGGTGAGCAGTTCTTC
TRBJ1-1	TRBV6-1	-	many	CASRWRGAAEAFF	TGTGCCAGCAGATGGAGGGGGGCCGCTGAAGCTTTCTTT
TRBJ1-5	TRBV28	TRBD1	many	CATSGGGGQPQHF	TGTGCCACCTCAGGAGGGGGCGGTCAGCCCCAGCATTTT
TRBJ2-3	TRBV20-1	-	many	CSADADPDTQYF	TGCAGTGCTGACGCGGACCCAGATACGCAGTATTTT
TRBJ1-1	TRBV3-1	-	many	CASRKSTGNTEAFF	TGTGCCAGCAGAAAAAGTACAGGGAACACTGAAGCTTTCTTT
TRBJ1-2	TRBV12-3/TRBV12-4	TRBD1	medium-sized	CASSTGDRGDGYTF	TGTGCCAGCAGTACAGGGGATAGAGGGGATGGCTACACCTTC
TRBJ2-7	TRBV27	-	few	CASTGTPGSYEQYF	TGTGCCAGTACCGGGACACCGGGCTCCTACGAGCAGTACTTC
TRBJ2-3	TRBV19	TRBD2	many	CASSIDPPGLAEDLTDTQYF	TGTGCCAGTAGTATAGATCCCCCCGGACTAGCGGAGGACTTAACAGATACGCAGTATTTT
TRBJ2-7	TRBV28	-	many	CASSFDGLLSEQYF	TGTGCCAGCAGTTTTGACGGACTGCTCAGCGAGCAGTACTTC
TRBJ2-5	TRBV20-1	TRBD2	many	CSALAGFQETQYF	TGCAGTGCTCTAGCGGGCTTTCAAGAGACCCAGTACTTC
TRBJ1-2	TRBV6-6	-	-	CATLGVGYTF	TGTGCCACCTTAGGGGTTGGCTACACCTTC
TRBJ1-1	TRBV11-2	TRBD1	many	CASSRDRLGAFF	TGTGCCAGCAGTCGGGACAGGTTGGGAGCTTTCTTT
TRBJ1-5	TRBV29-1	TRBD1	-	CSVSGQGNQPQHF	TGCAGCGTGTCGGGACAGGGCAATCAGCCCCAGCATTTT
TRBJ2-5	TRBV12-5	-	many	CASGSRSGIAQYF	TGTGCTAGTGGGTCACGGTCAGGCATAGCCCAGTACTTC